The entry that follows covers one T cell receptor (beta chain) sequence. The antigen this receptor binds is unknown. No base quality values were provided; no much bigger clone lies one nucleotide off. The cohort was made up of 500 to 850 healthy bone marrow donors. All cohort members were sampled while nominally healthy, although unrecorded immune exposures were likely present. The donor tested CMV seropositive and was one of the 289 seropositive cohort members. Every donor gave a peripheral blood sample, and the peripheral blood mononuclear cells from that sample were used for TCR beta sequencing. The Qiagen DNeasy Blood Extraction Kit was used to extract genomic DNA from the blood cell samples. The source of the sample is a study of cytomegalovirus exposure and HLA in healthy donors (dated by TCRdb to about 2017). With respect to the entire study: An earlier analysis of about 560 of the donors reported about 260 Gb of sequence data and 100 million to 120 million unique TCR beta sequences obtained from 180 million or so T cells. An early release covering roughly 640 HLA-typed donors comprised about 320 gigabases of sequencing data and roughly 85 million unique TCR sequences. Among the roughly 430 genotyped donors, under 90% belonged to the genetic ancestry cluster associated with self-reported Caucasian donors. The study aimed to test whether cataloging public T cell receptors could reveal signatures of past pathogen exposure. The T cell repertoires of some 670 subjects were profiled by immunosequencing and related to cytomegalovirus serostatus. A separate validation cohort of over 95 different subjects was used in addition to the 666-subject first cohort. The study combined high-throughput TCR immunosequencing, statistical association of individual TCRs with disease status, and machine learning to predict cytomegalovirus infection status. A later analysis re-examined previously published TCR beta repertoires from 610 or so donors and added high-resolution HLA genotyping to investigate patterns of TCR occurrence. Rather than drawing on any new phenotypic data, the later analysis identified candidate immune exposures from TCR beta sequences and the way those sequences occurred across donors. To decide whether each TCR beta V gene segment behaved as functional or pseudogenic, an earlier analysis of approximately 600 of the donors relied on high-throughput TCR beta sequencing. Donor age, sex, ethnicity and CMV serostatus were compiled alongside the repertoire data. In a later genetic analysis, genome-wide SNP genotypes for about 65% of the roughly 700 donors were used, and that subset was treated as a discovery cohort. All discovery cohort repertoires had been generated using a single sequencing platform. Both class I and class II loci were covered by HLA typing, at four-digit resolution. Typing coverage varied by locus: roughly 620-640 donors for A, B, C, DRB1 and DQB1; approximately 500 for DQA1; nearly 610 for DPA1; under 490 for DPB1. Because of strong linkage in the cohort, four to six DR-DQ haplotypes were treated as single units for association and clustering. Across around 400 genotyped donors of the cohort, an average of approximately 240,000 unique TCR beta nucleotide sequences per donor were sequenced, and roughly a sixth of those sequences were non-productive.

On the study overall, not on this receptor specifically: The authors suggested that the approach could potentially be extended to other disease states and immunological phenotypes. The earlier analysis of fewer than 750 of the donors excluded approximately 17 rarely observed V segments, including chromosome 9 orphons, because counts were too low. In vitro tests confirmed that a few of the cytomegalovirus-associated TCR beta chains recognize cytomegalovirus antigens. CMV serostatus was the only immune exposure information available for the cohort. Correlated functional status among segregating V segments might reflect linkage disequilibrium, but an unknown experimental factor could not be ruled out. A later analysis found that HLA-associated TCR beta chains were more clonally expanded and had lower generation probabilities than equally common non-associated chains. A further reported finding was that TCR beta sequences accurately predicted the HLA-A and HLA-B alleles for most subjects in the first cohort. In an earlier analysis of 450 to 750 of the donors, most TCR beta V segments appeared in productive rearrangements about 90% or about 30% of the time, broadly matching IMGT annotations. According to a later genetic analysis, donors in an Asian-associated ancestry cluster had fewer N-insertions in productive TCRs than the roughly 670-donor mean. Cytomegalovirus status was reported to be diagnosed by the classifier with high specificity and sensitivity in both the original and validation cohorts. In a later analysis, more than 15,000 TCR beta sequences were associated with specific HLA alleles at a false discovery rate of 0.05. Most TCR sequences were observed very rarely across donors, whereas some public TCRs were present in many individuals. A later analysis reported that several top co-occurrence clusters appeared linked to parvovirus B19, influenza, CMV and Epstein-Barr virus. According to a later analysis, TCR association rates differed among HLA loci, with DRB1 alleles showing the most associated TCRs and HLA-C alleles showing the fewest. Because HLA typing was missing for some donors at each locus, association tests included only the typed subset. This cohort had only TCR beta chains sequenced, and the lack of alpha or paired-chain data limited which features could be detected. In a later analysis, most CMV-associated TCR beta chains were found to appear HLA-restricted, with HLA associations seemingly driven largely by CMV exposure. A cluster of highly shared sequence variants was judged likely to be a technical artifact of the sequencing pipeline. Presence/absence analyses assumed roughly uniform sequencing depth across donors, an assumption that may not hold. When HLA alleles, especially DR and DQ, strongly co-occurred, TCR associations were difficult to assign to individual alleles. Because the 87-base-pair reads could not distinguish some IMGT-functional V segments, including TRBV6-2 and TRBV6-3, those segments were excluded. In the study, approximately 160 TCR beta chains were listed as associated with cytomegalovirus. In a later genetic analysis, a missense DCLRE1C variant was associated with V-gene and J-gene trimming of TCR beta chains, and the association was replicated in an independent cohort.

The receptor library was made with the immunoSEQ multiplex PCR assay. The multiplex PCR relied on a mix of 60 forward primers for TCR Vbeta segments and 13 reverse primers for TCR Jbeta segments. The CDR3 region of rearranged TCR beta genes was amplified from genomic DNA by a multiplex PCR assay. The amplified TCR beta libraries were sequenced on the Illumina HiSeq System as 87-base-pair reads. The published analysis was carried out like this. A later analysis counted tens of millions of unique TCR beta chains across the 700 or so repertoires, and some 11 million of these chains were shared by at least two donors. Raw reads were error-corrected and collapsed into unique sequences by a nearest-neighbor algorithm in which closely related sequences were merged to remove PCR and sequencing errors. To assign V, D and J gene segments, CDR3 sequences were aligned to IMGT reference sequences. Each retained sequence needed at least a six-nucleotide match to both a V gene segment and a J gene segment. Rearrangements were classified as productive when the CDR3 lacked stop codons and remained in frame with V and J, and all other rearrangements were classified as non-productive. Following IMGT convention, CDR3 was defined as the stretch from the second conserved V-encoded cysteine up to the conserved J-encoded phenylalanine. In an earlier analysis of more than 550 of the donors, sequences lacking an unambiguous match to a single V gene segment were excluded. In an earlier analysis of 450 to 700 of the donors, V segments were called functional above 56.7% productive rearrangements and were called segregating when the between-donor standard deviation exceeded 5%. A statistical classification framework was built to diagnose cytomegalovirus status from the catalog of TCR beta chain sequences. V and J gene assignment, in a later analysis, came from comparing TCR nucleotide sequences with IMGT/GENE-DB human TR gene sequences. In a later analysis, CDR3 sequences and most-parsimonious VDJ recombination scenarios were assigned using the TCRdist pipeline. A later analysis defined each TCR beta chain by its CDR3 amino acid sequence plus V-gene family, and excluded reads lacking a unique V-gene family. To address suspected cross-contamination and a sequencing artifact, a later analysis removed 592 highly shared, low-generation-probability nucleotide sequences. For each public chain, a later analysis derived a clonal expansion index from normalized ranks of inferred template counts within each repertoire. A later analysis computed generation probabilities with a VDJ recombination model fitted to out-of-frame rearrangements, and checked the results against IGoR. In a later analysis, TCR-TCR, TCR-HLA and TCR-CMV co-occurrence was scored with hypergeometric tests, and a repertoire-size bias correction was applied to TCR pairs. False discovery rates were estimated in a later analysis by permuting HLA or CMV assignments 20 times. A later analysis grouped co-occurring TCRs with DBSCAN, adding TCRdist sequence similarity when clustering within HLA-allele-positive subsets. Repertoires with fewer than 30,000 or more than 120,000 public chains, plus five repertoires with anomalous nucleotide sharing, were excluded from co-occurrence clustering. TCRdb took over this immuneACCESS table, retaining in-frame rearrangements with V and J assigned. Such tables are incomplete; in checked studies, under half of the missing clones stem from an unresolved V gene, and the remainder is unexplained. V and J calls and clone size are those listed in that table; D and trimming were worked out from the DNA. Across this sample there are 95,000 to 150,000 clones, with under 90% seen only once. 7.5% to 9% of the sample goes to the ten largest clones.

V gives up 5 bases and J gives up 8 bases, and the segment between their germline ends measures 16 bases. The CDR3 measures 15 amino acids from cysteine to phenylalanine. Kept here is only the CDR3 DNA, which spans 45 bases and is read in frame from base 1. CDR1 and CDR2, looked up from the germline V gene, are SGHVS and FQNEAQ. Rearrangement joined TRBV7-8 to TRBJ1-6; tentative D gene TRBD1, with 6 bases matching. The specimen sequenced was PBMCs. The TCR originated in a female donor in good health and CMV-seropositive. In nucleotides, the sequence is TGTGCCAGCAGCGCAGGGGAGGGAAGTTATTCACCCCTCCACTTT. This sequence encodes CASSAGEGSYSPLHF.